This T cell receptor (beta chain) originates from a study of vaccination effects on CD4 cells after COVID-19. Study summary: Peptides at about 10 ug/ml and IL-2 at about 9.3 IU/ml were added to some 1.9 million PBMC per well.

Whole-study results and caveats: Limitations: small convalescent group and missing early post-infection timepoints.

V gave up 2 bases and J gave up 2 bases, with 1 base separating them. The germline V gene encodes CDR1 MNHNS and CDR2 SASEGT. The CDR3 length is 12 residues. This table comes from immunoSEQ multiplex PCR, and its TCRdb copy is limited to in-frame clones, with some not included. This table has approximately 47,000 clones, roughly three quarters appearing once. After more than 8 days in culture, the CD4+ T cells were isolated. The cohort was immunized with two doses of either the BNT162b2 or mRNA-1273 vaccine. This clone was seen only a few times. No antigen is known for it. This receptor was obtained from a human donor who received a COVID-19 vaccine. The rearrangement joins TRBV6-1 to TRBJ2-1, with no clear D. Sequences were derived from CD4+ T cells from PBMCs cultured without peptide, sampled after COVID-19 vaccination. The DNA of the CDR3 is TGTGCCAGCAGTGAAACCTACAATGAGCAGTTCTTC. This gives the protein CASSETYNEQFF.